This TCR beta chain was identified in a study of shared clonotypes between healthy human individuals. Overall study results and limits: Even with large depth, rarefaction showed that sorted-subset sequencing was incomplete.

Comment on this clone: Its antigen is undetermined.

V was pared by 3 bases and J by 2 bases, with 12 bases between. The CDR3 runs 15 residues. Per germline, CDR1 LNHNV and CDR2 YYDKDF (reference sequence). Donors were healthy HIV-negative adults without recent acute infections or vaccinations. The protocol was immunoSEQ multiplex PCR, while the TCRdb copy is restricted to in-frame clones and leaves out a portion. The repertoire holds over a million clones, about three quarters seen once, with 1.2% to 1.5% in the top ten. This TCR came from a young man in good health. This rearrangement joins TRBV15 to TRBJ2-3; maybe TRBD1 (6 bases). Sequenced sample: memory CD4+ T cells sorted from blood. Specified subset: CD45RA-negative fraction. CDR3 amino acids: CATSSPTGVTDTQYF. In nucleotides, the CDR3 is TGTGCCACCAGCAGCCCGACAGGAGTCACAGATACGCAGTATTTT.